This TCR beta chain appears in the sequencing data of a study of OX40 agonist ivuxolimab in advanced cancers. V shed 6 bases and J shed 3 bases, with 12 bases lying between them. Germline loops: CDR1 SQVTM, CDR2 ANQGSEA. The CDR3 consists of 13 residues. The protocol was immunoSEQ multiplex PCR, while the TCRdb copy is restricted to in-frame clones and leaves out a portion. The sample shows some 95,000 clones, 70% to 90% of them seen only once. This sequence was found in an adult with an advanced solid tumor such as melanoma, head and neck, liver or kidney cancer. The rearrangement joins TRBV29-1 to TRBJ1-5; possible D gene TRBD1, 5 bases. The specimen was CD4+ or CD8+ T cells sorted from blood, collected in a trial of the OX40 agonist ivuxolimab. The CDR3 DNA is TGCAGCGTGTCCAGGGATTTCAATCAGCCCCAGCATTTT. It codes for CSVSRDFNQPQHF.